By share, the clone carrying this T cell receptor beta chain counts as large (0.1 to 1%). What it binds is not known. TCRdb passed the 5' RACE reads through MiXCR, listing each CDR3 protein once. The sample contains approximately 700 distinct CDR3 sequences, over 30% of which appear only once. The sample belongs to a study of T-cell memory formation after mild COVID-19. Study results and limitations: Memory sampled before infection contained some responding clones, suggesting cross-reactive memory joined. Clones shrinking from day 15 to 85 showed even CD4/CD8 mixes; later expanders tilted CD4+.

Trimming cost V 10 bases and J 1 base, with 13 bases left between them. CDR3 length equals 14 residues. Per the germline V gene, CDR1 is MNHNS and CDR2 is SASEGT. The sequenced sample consisted of PBMCs or a T cell subset sorted from them (not recorded which). The genes are TRBV6-1 and TRBJ2-2; unclear D gene. The source is an adult who had mild COVID-19 (a few samples of this study predate the infection). Cell type and time point are not known. The CDR3 protein is CAIHQTENTGELFF. CDR3 bases: TGTGCCATTCACCAGACGGAGAACACCGGGGAGCTGTTTTTT.